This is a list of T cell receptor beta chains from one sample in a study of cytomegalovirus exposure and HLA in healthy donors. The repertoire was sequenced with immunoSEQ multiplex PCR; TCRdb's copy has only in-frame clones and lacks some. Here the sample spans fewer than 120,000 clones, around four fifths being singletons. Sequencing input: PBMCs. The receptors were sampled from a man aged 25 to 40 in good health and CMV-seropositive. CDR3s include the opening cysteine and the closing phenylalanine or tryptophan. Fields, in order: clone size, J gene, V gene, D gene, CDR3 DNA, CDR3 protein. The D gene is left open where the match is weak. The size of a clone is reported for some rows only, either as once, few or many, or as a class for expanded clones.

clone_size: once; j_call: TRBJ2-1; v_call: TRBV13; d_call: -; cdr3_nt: TGTGCCAGCAGCTTAGGACACCGAGGCAATGAGCAGTTCTTC; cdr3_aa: CASSLGHRGNEQFF
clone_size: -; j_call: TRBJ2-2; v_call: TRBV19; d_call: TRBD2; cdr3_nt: TGTGCCAGTAGTATAGGACTAGCTGGCACCGGGGAGCTGTTTTTT; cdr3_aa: CASSIGLAGTGELFF
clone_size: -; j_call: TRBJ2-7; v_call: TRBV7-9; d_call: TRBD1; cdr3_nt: TGTGCCAGCAGCCTGACAGGGGGCCAGACCTACGAGCAGTACTTC; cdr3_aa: CASSLTGGQTYEQYF
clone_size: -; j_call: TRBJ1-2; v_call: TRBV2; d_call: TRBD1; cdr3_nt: TGTGCCAGCACGGGACAGGGGGTACCCAACTATGGCTACACCTTC; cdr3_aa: CASTGQGVPNYGYTF
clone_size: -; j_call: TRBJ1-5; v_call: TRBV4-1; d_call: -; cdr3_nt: TGCGCCAGCAGCGCGGGCCCCCCGGCGGGACAGCCCCAGCATTTT; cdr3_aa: CASSAGPPAGQPQHF
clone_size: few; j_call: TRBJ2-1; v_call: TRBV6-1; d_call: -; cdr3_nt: TGTGCCAGCAGTGAAGGCCGGAGACAGCAGTTCTTC; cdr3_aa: CASSEGRRQQFF
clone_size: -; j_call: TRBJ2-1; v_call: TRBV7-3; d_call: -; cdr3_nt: TGTGCCAGCAGCCCCCCGGGGGTAGTGGGGTACAATGAGCAGTTCTTC; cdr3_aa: CASSPPGVVGYNEQFF
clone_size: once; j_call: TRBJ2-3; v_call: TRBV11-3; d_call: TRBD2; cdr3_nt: TGTGCCAGCAGCTTAATGGCGGGGGGGCATACGGATACGCAGTATTTT; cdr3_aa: CASSLMAGGHTDTQYF
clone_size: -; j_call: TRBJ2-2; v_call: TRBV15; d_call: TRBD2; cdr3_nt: TGTGCCACCAGCAGTAGCGGGGGGGGCACCGGGGAGCTGTTTTTT; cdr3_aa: CATSSSGGGTGELFF
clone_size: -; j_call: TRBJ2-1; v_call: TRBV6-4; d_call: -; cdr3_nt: TGTGCCAGCAGTACCGGACAGATCAATGAGCAGTTCTTC; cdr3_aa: CASSTGQINEQFF
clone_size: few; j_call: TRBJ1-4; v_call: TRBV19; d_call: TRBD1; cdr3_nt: TGTGCCAGTAGTATTGGGGGACAGGGAGTCAAACTGTTTTTT; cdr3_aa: CASSIGGQGVKLFF
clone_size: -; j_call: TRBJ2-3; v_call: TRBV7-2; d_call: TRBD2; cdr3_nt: TGTGCCAGCAGTCCAAAGCGGGGGGGCCGGGGAGATACGCAGTATTTT; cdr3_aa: CASSPKRGGRGDTQYF
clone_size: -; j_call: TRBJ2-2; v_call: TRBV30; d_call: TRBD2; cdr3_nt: TGTGCCTGGATCGGGGCGGGGGGTAACACCGGGGAGCTGTTTTTT; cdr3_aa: CAWIGAGGNTGELFF
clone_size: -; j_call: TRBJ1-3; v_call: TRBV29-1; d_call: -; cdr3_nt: TGCAGCGTTGTTCAGGGTACAAACACCATATATTTT; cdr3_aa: CSVVQGTNTIYF
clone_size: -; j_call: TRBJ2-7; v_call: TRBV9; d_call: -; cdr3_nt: TGTGCCAGCAGCGTAGTCGGGGATACTGGGGAGCAGTACTTC; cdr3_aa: CASSVVGDTGEQYF
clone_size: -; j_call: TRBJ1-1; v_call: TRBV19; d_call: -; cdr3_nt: TGTGCCAGTAGTTTAGGGGAGGGTTGGAACACTGAAGCTTTCTTT; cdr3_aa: CASSLGEGWNTEAFF
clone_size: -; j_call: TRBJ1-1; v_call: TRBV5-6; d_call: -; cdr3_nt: TGTGCCAGCAGCTTGGAAGTCCGGGAGGGGGCTGAAGCTTTCTTT; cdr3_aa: CASSLEVREGAEAFF
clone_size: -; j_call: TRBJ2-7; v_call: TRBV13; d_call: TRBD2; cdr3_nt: TGTGCCAGCAGCTTAGGGACTAGCGGGGGTCAAGAGCAGTACTTC; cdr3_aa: CASSLGTSGGQEQYF
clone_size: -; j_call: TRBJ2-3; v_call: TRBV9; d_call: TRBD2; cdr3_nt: TGTGCCAGCAGCGTAGGGGTCCGGGGGAGGGCAGATACGCAGTATTTT; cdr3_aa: CASSVGVRGRADTQYF
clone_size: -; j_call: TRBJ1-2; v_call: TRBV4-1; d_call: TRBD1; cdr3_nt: TGCGCCAGCAGCCAACACTTCTTTCCGGGACAGGGGGTGAGGGGCTACACCTTC; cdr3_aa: CASSQHFFPGQGVRGYTF
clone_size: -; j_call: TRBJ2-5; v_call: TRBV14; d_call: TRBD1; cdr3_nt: TGTGCCAGCAGCCTCGGGACAGAACAAGAGACCCAGTACTTC; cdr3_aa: CASSLGTEQETQYF
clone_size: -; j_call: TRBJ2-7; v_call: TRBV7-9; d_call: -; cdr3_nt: TGTGCCAGCAGCTTGGTGGAGCGCCCGGCCTACGAGCAGTACTTC; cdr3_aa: CASSLVERPAYEQYF
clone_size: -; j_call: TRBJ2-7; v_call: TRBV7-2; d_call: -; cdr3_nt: TGTGCCAGCAGCTTAACCGGGACTGACCCCTACGAGCAGTACTTC; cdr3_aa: CASSLTGTDPYEQYF
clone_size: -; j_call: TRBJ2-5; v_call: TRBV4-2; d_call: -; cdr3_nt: TGTGCCAGCAGCCCCCTGGGCGGGGCTCAAGAGACCCAGTACTTC; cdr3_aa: CASSPLGGAQETQYF
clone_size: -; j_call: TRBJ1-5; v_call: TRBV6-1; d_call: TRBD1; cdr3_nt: TGTGCCAGCAGTCCGACAGGGACAGCCCAGCCCCAGCATTTT; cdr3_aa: CASSPTGTAQPQHF
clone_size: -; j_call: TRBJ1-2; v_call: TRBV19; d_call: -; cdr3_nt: TGTGCCACCTCCGTTGGAGGTCTCAACTATGGCTACACCTTC; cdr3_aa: CATSVGGLNYGYTF